This entry describes one T cell receptor beta chain. The antigen is unknown. The study drew its donors from healthy HIV-negative adults without recent acute infections or vaccinations. This sample was included in a study of shared clonotypes between healthy human individuals. Points from the study as a whole: Represented diversity (both genetic and exposure-history) was limited by the small number of donors.

This CDR3 has 17 amino acids. Germline loops: CDR1 GTSNPN, CDR2 SVGIG (reference sequence). Trimming took off 2 bases at V and 6 bases at J, with 20 bases between the two ends. In the original processing: Filtering differed for immunoSEQ, which gave only junction sequences without quality scores. Profiled with immunoSEQ multiplex PCR; TCRdb holds only in-frame clones, not every one. The V and J calls and clone size were taken over from that table, and D and trimming were inferred from the DNA. The sample includes some 500,000 clones, roughly four fifths of them seen just once. V usage is TRBV30 and J usage is TRBJ1-6; maybe TRBD1 (6 bases). The sequence derives from a woman between 40 and 50 years old in good health. Some clones in this sample may be carry-over from other donors' samples. The specimen was PBMCs. In DNA form, the CDR3 reads TGTGCCTGGAGTCCCCCGGGGAGGGGGGGTGTTAATTCACCCCTCCACTTT. It translates to CAWSPPGRGGVNSPLHF.